This entry lists 8 T cell receptor beta chains sequenced from one sample in a study of CD8 T cells in ankylosing spondylitis. MiXCR, run by TCRdb on the 5' RACE reads, gives a single entry per CDR3 protein. The repertoire holds 250,000 or so distinct CDR3 sequences, roughly 18% seen once, with under 40% in the top ten. Specimen: blood, either unsorted or a sorted T cell fraction (not recorded which). These receptors were taken from a male donor with ankylosing spondylitis or in good health (not recorded which).

This clonotype was detected only a few times. The rearrangement links TRBV20-1 to TRBJ2-7; 10 nucleotides align to TRBD2. Germline lookup yields CDR1 DFQATT and CDR2 SNEGSKA (reference sequence). Trimming cost V 1 base and J 2 bases; bases outside gene matches: 11. This CDR3 has 17 residues. The CDR3, as DNA: TGCAGTGCTAGAGGGGGGACTAGCGAGGGGGGGACCTACGAGCAGTACTTC. As protein: CSARGGTSEGGTYEQYF.

At least ten counts were recorded for this clonotype. The rearrangement links TRBV3-1 to TRBJ2-1, with TRBD1 matching over 9 bases. The germline V gene has CDR1 LGHDT and CDR2 YNNKEL (reference sequence). Trimming took 4 bases from V and 0 from J; bases not matched to a gene: 7. CDR3 length: 17 residues. In DNA form, the CDR3 reads TGTGCCAGCAGCCCCCAAGGGACAGGGAGCTCCTACAATGAGCAGTTCTTC. Its protein product is CASSPQGTGSSYNEQFF.

This clonotype came up a few times. The gene calls are TRBV11-2 and TRBJ2-7; D call uncertain. CDR1 is SGHAT and CDR2 is FQNNGV in the germline V gene. CDR3 length: 14 residues. Trimming left V 5 bases short and J 5 bases short, with 16 bases between. CDR3 in DNA: TGTGCCAGCAGCGAAAACCACTCAGGCGACGAGCAGTACTTC. Its translation is CASSENHSGDEQYF.

The rearrangement links TRBV5-1 to TRBJ1-1; 10 nucleotides agree with TRBD1. V shed 0 bases and J 3 bases; nucleotides not matched to a gene: 8. The CDR3 totals 17 residues. Germline assignment: CDR1 SGHRS and CDR2 YFSETQ. The CDR3: CASSLEPGQGWDTEAFF. In nucleotides, the CDR3 is TGCGCCAGCAGCTTGGAGCCGGGACAGGGGTGGGACACTGAAGCTTTCTTT.

The CDR3 nucleotides are TGCGCCAGCAGTGATGGGACAGCCCGGGACTCCCCCTACAATGAGCAGTTCTTC. Translation: CASSDGTARDSPYNEQFF. This chain uses TRBV10-1 with TRBJ2-1, with a possible D match to TRBD1 (7 bases). The V gene lost 3 bases and the J gene lost 2 bases, with 20 bases spanning the gap. The CDR3 consists of 18 residues. Germline CDR1 is WNHNN and CDR2 is SYGVQD (reference sequence).

The chain has TRBV6-2 or TRBV6-3 and TRBJ2-3; D is unresolved. CDR3 length equals 15 residues. Per the germline V gene, CDR1 is MNHEY and CDR2 is SVGEGT. V was shortened by 3 bases and J by 2 bases, with 12 bases between the two germline ends. The CDR3 spells CASSYYDAHTDTQYF. The CDR3 coding sequence is TGTGCCAGCAGTTATTATGACGCCCACACAGATACGCAGTATTTT.

This clonotype was seen a few times. This rearrangement joins TRBV28 to TRBJ2-7, with 13 positions matching TRBD2. CDR3 length: 15 amino acids. CDR1 and CDR2 (germline): MDHEN, SYDVKM. With 10 bases clipped from V and 1 base from J, the junction kept 7 bases outside the gene matches. The CDR3, as DNA: TGTGCCACACATGGACTAGCGGGAGTTTCCTACGAGCAGTACTTC. The encoded protein is CATHGLAGVSYEQYF.

The chain couples TRBV6-2 or TRBV6-3 to TRBJ1-1; D not certain. The germline gives CDR1 MNHEY, CDR2 SVGEGT. The CDR3 runs to 15 residues. Trimming took off 1 base at V and 4 bases at J, with 13 bases between the two ends. CDR3 in DNA: TGTGCCAGCAGTTACTTTCCCAAGACGAGCACTGAAGCTTTCTTT. Amino acids: CASSYFPKTSTEAFF.